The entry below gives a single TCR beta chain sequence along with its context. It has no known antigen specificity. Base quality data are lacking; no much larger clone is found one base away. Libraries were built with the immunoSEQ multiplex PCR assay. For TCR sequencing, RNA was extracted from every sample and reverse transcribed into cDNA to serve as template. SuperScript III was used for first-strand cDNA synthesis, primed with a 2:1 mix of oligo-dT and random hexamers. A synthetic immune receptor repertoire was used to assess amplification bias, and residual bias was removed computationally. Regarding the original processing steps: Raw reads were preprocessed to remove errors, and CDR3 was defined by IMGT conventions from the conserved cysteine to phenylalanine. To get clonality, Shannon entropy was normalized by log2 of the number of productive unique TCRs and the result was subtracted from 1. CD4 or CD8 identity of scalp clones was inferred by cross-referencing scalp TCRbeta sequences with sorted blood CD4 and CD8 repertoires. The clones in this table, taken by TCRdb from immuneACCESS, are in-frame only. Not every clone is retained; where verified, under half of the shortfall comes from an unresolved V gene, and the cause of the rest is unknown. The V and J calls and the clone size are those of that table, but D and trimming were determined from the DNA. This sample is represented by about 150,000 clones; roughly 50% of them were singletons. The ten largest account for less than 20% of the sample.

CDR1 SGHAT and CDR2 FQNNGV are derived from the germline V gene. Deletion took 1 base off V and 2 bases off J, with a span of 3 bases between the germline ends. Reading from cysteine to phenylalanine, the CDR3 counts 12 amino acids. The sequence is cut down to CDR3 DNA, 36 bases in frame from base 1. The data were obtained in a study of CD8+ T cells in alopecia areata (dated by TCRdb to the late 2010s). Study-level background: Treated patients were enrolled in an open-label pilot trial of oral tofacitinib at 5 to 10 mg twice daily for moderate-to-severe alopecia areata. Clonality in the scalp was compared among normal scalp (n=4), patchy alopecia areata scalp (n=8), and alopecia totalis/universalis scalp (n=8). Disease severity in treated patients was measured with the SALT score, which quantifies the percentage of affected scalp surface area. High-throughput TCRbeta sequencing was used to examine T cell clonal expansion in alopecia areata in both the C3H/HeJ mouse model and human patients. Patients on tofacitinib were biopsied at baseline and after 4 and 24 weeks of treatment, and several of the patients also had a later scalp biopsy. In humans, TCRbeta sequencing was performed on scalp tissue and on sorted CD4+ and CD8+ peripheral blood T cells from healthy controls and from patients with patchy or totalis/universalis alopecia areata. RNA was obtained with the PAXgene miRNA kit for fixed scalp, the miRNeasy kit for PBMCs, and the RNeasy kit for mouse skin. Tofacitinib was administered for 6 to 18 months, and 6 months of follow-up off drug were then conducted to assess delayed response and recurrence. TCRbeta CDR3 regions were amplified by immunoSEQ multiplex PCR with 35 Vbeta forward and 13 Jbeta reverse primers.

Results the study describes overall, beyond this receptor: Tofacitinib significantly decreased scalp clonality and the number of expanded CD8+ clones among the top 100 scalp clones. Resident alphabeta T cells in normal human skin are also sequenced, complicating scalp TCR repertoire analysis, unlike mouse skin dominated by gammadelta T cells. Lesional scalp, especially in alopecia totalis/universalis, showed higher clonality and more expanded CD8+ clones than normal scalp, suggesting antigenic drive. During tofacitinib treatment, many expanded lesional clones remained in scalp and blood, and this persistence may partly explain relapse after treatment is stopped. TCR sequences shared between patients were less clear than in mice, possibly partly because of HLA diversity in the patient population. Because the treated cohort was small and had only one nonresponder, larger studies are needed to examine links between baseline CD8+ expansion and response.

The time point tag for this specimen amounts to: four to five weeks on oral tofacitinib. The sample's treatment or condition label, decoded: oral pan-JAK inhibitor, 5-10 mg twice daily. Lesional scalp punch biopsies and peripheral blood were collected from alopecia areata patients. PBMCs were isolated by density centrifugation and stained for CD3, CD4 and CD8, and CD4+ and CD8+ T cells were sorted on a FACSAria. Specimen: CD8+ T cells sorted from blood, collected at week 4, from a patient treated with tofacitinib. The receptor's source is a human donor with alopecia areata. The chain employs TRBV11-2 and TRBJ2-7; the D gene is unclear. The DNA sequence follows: TGTGCCAGCAGCTTAGGGACCTACGAGCAGTACTTC. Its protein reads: CASSLGTYEQYF.